This TCR beta chain was obtained from a study of T cells after yellow fever vaccination. About the study: In the case of low-cell-number fractions, SMART-Seq v4 Ultra Low Input was used for preparation.

Study conclusions and caveats: Repertoires sorted by FACS could include abundant clonotypes that are contaminants from the bulk population. Primary-vaccination clones mostly resurfaced post-booster (96% CD4, more than 80% CD8).

This CDR3 spans 15 amino acids. This clonotype was seen ten or more times. The antigen is not known. Generation of TCR cDNA used 5'RACE template switching (which added a universal primer site and UMIs). Via MiXCR, TCRdb re-called the 5' RACE reads, giving one row per CDR3 protein. This sample yields tens of thousands of distinct CDR3 sequences, of which approximately 8% are seen a single time; roughly two fifths belongs to the top ten. The source is a man aged 25 to 40 who received the YFV17D yellow fever vaccine. The material was CD8+ T cells sorted from PBMCs, obtained on the day of the yellow fever booster vaccination. The gene calls are TRBV21-1 and TRBJ1-2; the table assigns TRBD1, which was not confirmed against the DNA. TRBV21-1 has pseudogene status. The CDR3, as DNA: TGTGCCAGCAGCAAAAAACCAGGGCAGGGTAATGGCTACACCTTC. As protein: CASSKKPGQGNGYTF.